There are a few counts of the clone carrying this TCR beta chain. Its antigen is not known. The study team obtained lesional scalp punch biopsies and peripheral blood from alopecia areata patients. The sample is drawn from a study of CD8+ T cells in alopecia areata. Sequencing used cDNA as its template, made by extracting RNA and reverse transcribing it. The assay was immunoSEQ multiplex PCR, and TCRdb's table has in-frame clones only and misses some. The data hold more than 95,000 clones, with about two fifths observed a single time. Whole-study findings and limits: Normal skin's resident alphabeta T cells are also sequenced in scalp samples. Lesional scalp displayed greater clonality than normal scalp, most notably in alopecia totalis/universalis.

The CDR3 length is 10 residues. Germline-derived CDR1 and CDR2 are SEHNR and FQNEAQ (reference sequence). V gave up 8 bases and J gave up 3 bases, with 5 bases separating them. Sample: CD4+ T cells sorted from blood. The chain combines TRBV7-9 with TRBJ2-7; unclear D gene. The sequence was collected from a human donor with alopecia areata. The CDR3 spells CASADYEQYF. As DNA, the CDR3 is TGTGCCAGCGCCGACTACGAGCAGTACTTC.